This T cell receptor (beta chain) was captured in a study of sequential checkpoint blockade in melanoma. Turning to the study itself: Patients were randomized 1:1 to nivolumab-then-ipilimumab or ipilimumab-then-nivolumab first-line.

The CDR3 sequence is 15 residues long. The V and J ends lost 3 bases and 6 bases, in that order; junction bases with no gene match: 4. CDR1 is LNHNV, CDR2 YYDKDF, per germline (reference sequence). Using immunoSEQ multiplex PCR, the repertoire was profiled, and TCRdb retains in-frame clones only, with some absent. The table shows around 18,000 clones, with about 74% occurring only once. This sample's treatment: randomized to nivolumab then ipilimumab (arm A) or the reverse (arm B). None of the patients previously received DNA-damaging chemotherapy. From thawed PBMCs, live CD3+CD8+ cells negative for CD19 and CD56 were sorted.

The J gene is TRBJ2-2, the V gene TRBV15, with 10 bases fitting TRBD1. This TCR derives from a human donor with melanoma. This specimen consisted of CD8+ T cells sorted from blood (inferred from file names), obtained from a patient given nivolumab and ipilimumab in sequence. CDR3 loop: CATSRDRGTPGELFF. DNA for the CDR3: TGTGCCACCAGCAGGGACAGGGGGACTCCCGGGGAGCTGTTTTTT.